The clone carrying this TCR beta chain was counted many times. Its target is not known. This sample was taken from a study of identical twins. The study's findings and limits: Out-of-frame sharing of TCR alpha in monozygotic twins was underestimated by models. The authors noted that invariant MAIT and iNKT cells could partly confound zero-insertion analyses.

The CDR3 runs 15 residues. V lost 4 bases to trimming and J lost 5 bases; unmatched junction nucleotides: 8. Germline V CDR1 and CDR2: SGHRS, YFSETQ. Template switching introduced a universal primer site, and the cDNA bore unique molecular identifiers. TCRdb reanalysed the 5' RACE reads using MiXCR and keeps one entry per CDR3 protein. This sample carries 510,000 or so distinct CDR3 sequences, about 15% of them seen once, and the ten largest clones take roughly 0.43%. This sample was shared with a second study, whose subject was yellow fever vaccine responses in identical twins. From that second work: Twins' vaccine T cell response reportedly gave the appearance of partial convergence and partial personalization.

V gene TRBV5-1 combines with J gene TRBJ2-2; TRBD2 matches at 7 bases. Source material: CD4+ T cells sorted from blood. The receptor was isolated from a woman under 30 in good health. CDR3 region: CASSTGEGRTGELFF. CDR3 DNA: TGCGCCAGCAGCACCGGGGAGGGTCGAACCGGGGAGCTGTTTTTT.